These 10 T cell receptor beta chains share one sample of origin, sequenced in a study of T cell responses to AZD1222 COVID-19 vaccine. Libraries were prepared by immunoSEQ multiplex PCR; TCRdb keeps only in-frame clonotypes and omits some of them. In the table there are 100,000 or so clones, roughly nine tenths of which are singletons. This material consisted of peripheral blood, taken on day 0 of AZD1222 vaccination. The source of these receptors is an adult in good health.

J is TRBJ1-1 and V is TRBV19; no definite D call. CDR3 length equals 11 residues. The V and J ends lost 4 bases and 7 bases respectively, with 7 bases between them. The germline gives CDR1 LNHDA, CDR2 SQIVND (reference sequence). CDR3 in amino acids: CASSTQSEAFF. CDR3 nucleotides: TGTGCCAGTAGTACGCAAAGTGAAGCTTTCTTT.

The chain carries TRBV2 and TRBJ2-7; D unresolved. In germline, CDR1 is SNHLY, CDR2 FYNNEI. This CDR3 spans 11 amino acids. V lost 4 bases and J lost 9, with 10 bases in between. The DNA for the CDR3 is TGTGCCAGCAGTGTCCTAGGTCTGCAGTACTTC. This codes for CASSVLGLQYF. Based on the CDR3 plus reference TRBV2 and TRBJ2-7, the full variable domain is EPEVTQTPSHQVTQMGQEVILRCVPISNHLYFYWYRQILGQKVEFLVSFYNNEISEKSEIFDDQFSVERPDGSNFTLKIRSTKLEDSAMYFCASSVLGLQYFGPGTRLTVT.

The chain is built from TRBV5-1 and TRBJ2-7, with unresolved D. This CDR3 comprises 13 residues. Germline V gene sequence: CDR1 SGHRS, CDR2 YFSETQ. V was pared by 0 bases and J by 0 bases, with 4 bases between. The CDR3 sequence is CASSLAASYEQYF. CDR3 sequence (DNA): TGCGCCAGCAGCTTGGCGGCCTCCTACGAGCAGTACTTC.

The V and J genes are TRBV12-3 or TRBV12-4 and TRBJ1-1; perhaps TRBD1 as D (5 bases). V lost 3 bases, J lost 2 bases, and 7 bases lay in between. The CDR3 runs 13 residues. CDR3 in DNA: TGTGCCAGCAGTTTGCAGGGAAACACTGAAGCTTTCTTT. It codes for CASSLQGNTEAFF.

This rearrangement joins TRBV5-6 to TRBJ2-6; a possible D gene is TRBD1 (5 bases). Trimming took off 0 bases at V and 4 bases at J, with 20 bases between the two ends. From germline, CDR1 is SGHDT and CDR2 YYEEEE. The CDR3 has 19 amino acids. CDR3 in DNA: TGTGCCAGCAGCTTGGTTCGGCAGGGTAGTTTGATCGGGGCCAACGTCCTGACTTTC. It yields the protein CASSLVRQGSLIGANVLTF.

This clone was picked up a small number of times. The V and J genes are TRBV27 and TRBJ2-7; no firm D call. The CDR3 runs to 11 residues. Between the trimmed V and J ends, which lost 7 bases and 4 bases, there was a span of 8 bases. Germline V gives CDR1 MNHEY, CDR2 SMNVEV (reference sequence). CDR3: CASMEGYEQYF. The CDR3 region has the DNA TGTGCCAGCATGGAAGGGTACGAGCAGTACTTC.

The gene calls are TRBV7-2 and TRBJ1-3, with D possibly being TRBD1 (5 bases). V lost 5 bases and J lost 5, with 13 bases in between. Germline assignment: CDR1 SGHTA and CDR2 FQGNSA. The CDR3 runs to 14 residues. The CDR3 here is CASSLGTARNTIYF. CDR3 bases: TGTGCCAGCAGCCTTGGGACCGCGAGAAACACCATATATTTT.

This rearrangement joins TRBV11-2 to TRBJ1-1; unclear D gene. Germline V lookup: CDR1 SGHAT, CDR2 FQNNGV. CDR3 size: 13 residues. V gave up 2 bases and J gave up 3 bases, with 7 bases separating them. The CDR3 is CASSLFSHTEAFF. For the CDR3, the DNA is TGTGCCAGCAGCTTATTTTCGCACACTGAAGCTTTCTTT.

The gene calls are TRBV18 and TRBJ1-5; TRBD1 is a possible D gene (5 bases). Looked up from germline, CDR1 is KGHSH and CDR2 is LQKENI. The V gene lost 6 bases and the J gene lost 4 bases, with 13 bases spanning the gap. This CDR3 contains 14 residues. CDR3 region: CASSPSTVNQPQHF. The CDR3 coding sequence is TGTGCCAGCTCTCCCTCGACAGTTAATCAGCCCCAGCATTTT.

This rearrangement joins TRBV27 to TRBJ1-3; 8 bases fit TRBD1. The CDR3 loop spans 15 amino acids. Germline lookup yields CDR1 MNHEY and CDR2 SMNVEV (reference sequence). V lost 5 bases and J lost 2; bases outside the gene matches: 5. The CDR3, as DNA: TGTGCCAGCAGTAATTTACAGGGGGCTGGAAACACCATATATTTT. Translated: CASSNLQGAGNTIYF.